The present T cell receptor (beta chain) was sequenced within a study of T cell responses to AZD1222 COVID-19 vaccine. This CDR3 spans 15 amino acids. The V segment lost 1 base and the J segment 0 bases; nucleotides outside the gene matches: 2. Germline V CDR1 and CDR2: GTSNPN, SVGIG (reference sequence). Libraries were prepared by immunoSEQ multiplex PCR; TCRdb keeps only in-frame clonotypes and omits some of them. The repertoire holds about 94,000 clones, nearly 90% seen once, with about 14% in the top ten. This TCR derives from an adult in good health. The genes are TRBV30 and TRBJ2-1, with 8 positions matching TRBD1. The sequencing used peripheral blood, collected on day 0 of AZD1222 vaccination. The CDR3 here is CAWSGTGSSYNEQFF. The CDR3, as DNA: TGTGCCTGGAGTGGGACAGGGAGCTCCTACAATGAGCAGTTCTTC.